These 22 T cell receptor beta chains originate from one sample sequenced in a study of blood T cell repertoires in COVID-19. Using immunoSEQ multiplex PCR, the repertoire was profiled, and TCRdb retains in-frame clones only, with some absent. The table lists 90,000 or so clones, roughly 77% of them singletons, with roughly 24% in the top ten. Material: peripheral blood. The receptors were gathered from a human donor in a cohort sampled during active COVID-19.

The chain has TRBV6-5 and TRBJ1-1; tentative D call: TRBD1 (5 bases). The CDR3 is made up of 14 amino acids. Germline-derived CDR1 and CDR2 are MNHEY and SVGAGI. V was trimmed by 5 bases and J by 1 base, leaving 11 bases between them. CDR3 residues: CASSRTGPNTEAFF. The DNA for the CDR3 is TGTGCCAGCAGTCGCACAGGCCCGAACACTGAAGCTTTCTTT.

The V call is TRBV7-9, the J call TRBJ2-7; TRBD2 might be the D (5 bases). V was cut by 3 bases and J by 2 bases, with 11 bases left in between. Germline lookup yields CDR1 SEHNR and CDR2 FQNEAQ (reference sequence). The length of the CDR3 is 14 residues. This CDR3 reads CASSFVLDPYEQYF. The CDR3 DNA follows: TGTGCCAGCAGCTTCGTACTAGATCCCTACGAGCAGTACTTC.

The chain uses TRBV12-5 and TRBJ2-5; TRBD2 matches at 7 bases. The CDR3 is 12 residues long. Germline CDR1 and CDR2: LGHNT and FRNRAP. Trimming removed 5 bases from V and 3 bases from J; junction bases left unmatched: 0. The CDR3 DNA reads TGTGCTAGTGGTCGGGAGGAAGAGACCCAGTACTTC. It encodes CASGREEETQYF.

The chain joins TRBV6-5 to TRBJ2-3; 12 nucleotides match TRBD2. The germline V gene encodes CDR1 MNHEY and CDR2 SVGAGI. The CDR3 sequence is 15 residues long. Unmatched junction bases numbered 3, after V lost 6 bases and J lost 2 bases. The CDR3 sequence is CASSRLAGATDTQYF. The DNA for the CDR3 is TGTGCCAGCAGCCGACTAGCGGGGGCCACAGATACGCAGTATTTT.

The chain uses TRBV3-1 (or the pseudogene TRBV3-2) and TRBJ1-4, with 8 bases identical to TRBD1. Per germline, CDR1 LGHDT and CDR2 YNNKEL (reference sequence). The CDR3 extends over 17 amino acids. J lost 3 bases, V lost 2 bases, and 8 bases had no gene match. DNA of the CDR3: TGTGCCAGCAGCCAATTACAGGGGGGAAGCTCTAATGAAAAACTGTTTTTT. Its translation: CASSQLQGGSSNEKLFF.

The chain recombines TRBV7-9 with TRBJ2-5, with 9 bases that match TRBD1. The length of the CDR3 is 15 residues. V lost 4 bases to trimming and J lost 5 bases; unmatched junction nucleotides: 8. Germline CDR1 and CDR2: SEHNR and FQNEAQ (reference sequence). CDR3 sequence (DNA): TGTGCCAGCAGCTCCCCCGGGACAGGGATTGAGACCCAGTACTTC. Amino acids: CASSSPGTGIETQYF.

The rearrangement links TRBV7-9 to TRBJ2-5, with 7 nucleotides matching TRBD1. V dropped 5 bases and J dropped 5; count of bases not matched to a gene: 5. This CDR3 comprises 13 residues. Germline loops: CDR1 SEHNR, CDR2 FQNEAQ (reference sequence). CDR3 sequence reads: CASSPNRGETQYF. DNA for the CDR3: TGTGCCAGCAGCCCGAACAGGGGTGAGACCCAGTACTTC.

The rearrangement links TRBV12-3 or TRBV12-4 to TRBJ2-7; no firm D call. V lost 2 bases and J 2 bases, leaving 7 bases between the germline ends. The CDR3 is made up of 13 amino acids. The CDR3 region has the DNA TGTGCCAGCAGTTTAAATAGTGCCTACGAGCAGTACTTC. Protein: CASSLNSAYEQYF.

This chain joins TRBV5-1 and TRBJ2-3, with 10 bases matching TRBD2. Germline trimming cut 7 bases from V and 3 bases from J; bases unmatched to any gene: 11. Germline CDR1 reads SGHRS; CDR2 reads YFSETQ. This CDR3 is built from 16 residues. CDR3 sequence (DNA): TGCGCCAGCCGGAGCGGGAGGGTGTGGGAAACAGATACGCAGTATTTT. It encodes CASRSGRVWETDTQYF.

CDR3 in DNA: TGTGCCACCAGCAGCGGTCGGTTAGGGGTGAACACTGAAGCTTTCTTT. This gives the protein CATSSGRLGVNTEAFF. V and J are TRBV15 and TRBJ1-1; D may be TRBD1 (5 bases). CDR3 length: 16 amino acids. CDR1 is LNHNV, CDR2 YYDKDF, per germline (reference sequence). Trimming took off 3 bases at V and 0 bases at J, with 14 bases between the two ends.

V usage is TRBV18 and J usage is TRBJ2-3, with no clear D. The CDR3 spans 13 residues. V gave up 0 bases and J gave up 3 bases, with 4 bases separating them. Germline V gene lookup returns CDR1 KGHSH and CDR2 LQKENI. CDR3 nucleotide sequence: TGTGCCAGCTCACCACCGTCTACAGATACGCAGTATTTT. Protein product: CASSPPSTDTQYF.

Many counts were recorded for this clone. The rearrangement uses TRBV12-3 or TRBV12-4 and TRBJ2-7, with a tentative D call TRBD1 (5 bases). The CDR3 has 13 amino acids. Trimming pared 7 bases from V and 1 base from J, leaving 11 bases between. The CDR3 bases are TGTGCCAGCACAGGTGGGGCGTCCTACGAGCAGTACTTC. Its translation: CASTGGASYEQYF.

This clone came up a few times. The chain employs TRBV15 and TRBJ2-1; maybe TRBD2 (6 bases). Germline V gives CDR1 LNHNV, CDR2 YYDKDF (reference sequence). The CDR3 totals 16 residues. V lost 0 bases and J 8 bases, leaving 17 bases between the germline ends. The CDR3: CATSRDPGAGKHEQFF. In nucleotides, the CDR3 is TGTGCCACCAGCAGAGATCCAGGAGCGGGTAAACATGAGCAGTTCTTC.

This clone is a singleton in its sample. V is TRBV24-1 and J is TRBJ2-5, with a tentative D call TRBD2 (6 bases). V gave up 4 bases and J gave up 5 bases, with 13 bases separating them. The CDR3 is 14 amino acids. Germline V gene data show CDR1 as KGHDR and CDR2 as SFDVKD. CDR3 DNA: TGTGCCACCAGTGACCCGGACTATGACGAGACCCAGTACTTC. Amino acid sequence: CATSDPDYDETQYF.

This chain links TRBV7-2 with TRBJ2-2, with D possibly TRBD1 on 5 matching bases. From germline, CDR1 is SGHTA and CDR2 FQGNSA. The CDR3 contains 15 residues. With 4 bases removed from V and 3 bases from J, the gap between germline ends came to 12 bases. CDR3 loop: CASSSRQTYTGELFF. The CDR3 DNA is TGTGCCAGCAGCTCTAGACAGACTTACACCGGGGAGCTGTTTTTT.

In its sample, this clone was seen once. The chain couples TRBV21-1 to TRBJ2-2; the D call TRBD2 from the table was never checked on the DNA. TRBV21-1 is a pseudogene locus. This CDR3 is 19 amino acids long. The CDR3 protein is CASSTVRPLSGSGTGELFF. The CDR3 nucleotides are TGTGCCAGCAGCACCGTCCGTCCGCTGAGCGGGAGTGGGACCGGGGAGCTGTTTTTT.

The chain combines TRBV24-1 with TRBJ2-1; D gene ambiguous. With 4 bases removed from V and 13 bases from J, the gap between germline ends came to 13 bases. Germline V lookup: CDR1 KGHDR, CDR2 SFDVKD. The length of the CDR3 is 12 residues. This CDR3 is CATSERRGDQFF. CDR3 nucleotide sequence: TGTGCCACCAGTGAAAGACGAGGCGACCAGTTCTTC.

The chain couples TRBV19 to TRBJ1-5; TRBD1 aligns across 8 bases. Germline V gene sequence: CDR1 LNHDA, CDR2 SQIVND (reference sequence). CDR3 length: 12 residues. V lost 4 bases and J lost 9; bases outside the gene matches: 2. The CDR3 sequence is CASSTTGGPQHF. The CDR3 DNA reads as TGTGCCAGTAGTACTACAGGGGGGCCCCAGCATTTT.

The gene calls are TRBV9 and TRBJ2-5; 10 nucleotides match TRBD2. There are 16 residues in the CDR3. Trimming took 3 bases from V and 1 from J; bases not matched to a gene: 6. Germline V gives CDR1 SGDLS, CDR2 YYNGEE. The CDR3 reads CASSATSGNPQETQYF. CDR3 DNA sequence: TGTGCCAGCAGCGCCACTAGCGGGAACCCCCAAGAGACCCAGTACTTC.

The rearrangement links TRBV29-1 to TRBJ1-2; no definite D call. Germline V gene data show CDR1 as SQVTM and CDR2 as ANQGSEA. The germline V and J ends were trimmed by 6 bases and 3 bases, with 17 bases remaining between them. This CDR3 spans 14 amino acids. The CDR3 loop reads CSVTDPGVYYGYTF. The CDR3 DNA reads TGCAGCGTGACCGATCCGGGAGTATACTATGGCTACACCTTC.

The genes are TRBV6-6 and TRBJ2-7, with 10 nucleotides matching TRBD1. Germline CDR1 and CDR2: MNHNY and SVGAGI (reference sequence). V shed 2 bases, J shed 2 bases, and the junction held 6 bases outside the gene matches. The CDR3 consists of 16 residues. The CDR3 reads CASSYPPGQGAYEQYF. The CDR3 bases are TGTGCCAGCAGTTACCCCCCCGGACAGGGGGCCTACGAGCAGTACTTC.

Many counts were recorded for this clone. The chain employs TRBV5-1 and TRBJ1-2, with D possibly being TRBD1 (6 bases). Trimming removed 0 bases at V and 8 bases at J, with 23 bases between. Germline V gene sequence: CDR1 SGHRS, CDR2 YFSETQ. The CDR3 length is 17 residues. CDR3: CASSLGFDRRGAYGYTF. CDR3 nucleotides: TGCGCCAGCAGCTTGGGGTTCGACAGGCGAGGGGCCTACGGCTACACCTTC.